This TCR beta chain was obtained from a study of T cell changes during pregnancy in multiple sclerosis. This clone was recorded a few times. Assay: immunoSEQ multiplex PCR; the TCRdb copy retains only in-frame clones and omits some. Seen here are about 48,000 clones, around 90% observed once, and the top ten hold 1.2%. V shed 0 bases and J shed 4 bases, with 13 bases lying between them. The CDR3 is 15 residues long. The V gene's germline CDR1 is SGHRS and CDR2 YFSETQ. The sample in question was CD4+ T cells from peripheral blood mononuclear cells, obtained in the second trimester of pregnancy. The chain recombines TRBV5-1 with TRBJ1-1; no definite D call. This clonotype was obtained from a female donor with multiple sclerosis, enrolled in a pregnancy study. The chain's CDR3 is CASSLAPGSSTEAFF. The CDR3 DNA reads TGCGCCAGCAGCTTGGCACCGGGTTCGAGCACTGAAGCTTTCTTT.